Shown below are 2 T cell receptor beta chains from a single sample sequenced in a study of shared clonotypes between healthy human individuals. Produced via immunoSEQ multiplex PCR; TCRdb's table is partial and in-frame only. Here the sample spans approximately 2.5 million clones, about 92% being singletons. The sequencing input was naive CD4+ T cells sorted from blood. The subset here: CD45RA+ positively selected. The receptors shown here come from a young man in good health.

The chain recombines TRBV5-4 with TRBJ2-7; D is perhaps TRBD2 (6 bases). Trimming pared 2 bases from V and 5 bases from J, leaving 14 bases between. The germline V gene has CDR1 SGHNT and CDR2 YYREEE (reference sequence). The CDR3 sequence is 14 residues long. The CDR3 is CASSFPDGGNEQYF. The CDR3 DNA sequence: TGTGCCAGCAGCTTTCCGGATGGCGGGAACGAGCAGTACTTC.

V is TRBV7-2 and J is TRBJ2-1; TRBD1 aligns across 7 bases. V shed 4 bases and J 7 bases; nucleotides not matched to a gene: 4. Germline V gene lookup returns CDR1 SGHTA and CDR2 FQGNSA. The CDR3 length is 13 residues. CDR3 DNA sequence: TGTGCCAGCAGCTCGGGACAGCCGAATGAGCAGTTCTTC. Protein sequence: CASSSGQPNEQFF.